One sample yielded the 13 T cell receptor beta chains listed below, sequenced in a study of prognosis after radiotherapy for stage I lung cancer. Two-round multiplex PCR on genomic DNA was the method by which TCR beta CDR3 was amplified. First-round PCR amplification was performed with primers specific to each TRBV and TRBJ gene. TCRdb passed the multiplex PCR reads through MiXCR, listing each CDR3 protein once. This sample yields fewer than 35,000 distinct CDR3 sequences, of which approximately 51% are seen a single time; about 15% belongs to the top ten. Here the sequenced sample was PBMCs, taken before or after stereotactic body radiation therapy (not recorded which). Source of these receptors: a donor over 45 with non-small cell lung cancer.

This clonotype was seen at least ten times. The chain links TRBV7-2 to TRBJ2-7; 8 positions match TRBD1. CDR1 SGHTA and CDR2 FQGNSA come from the germline V gene. This CDR3 comprises 15 residues. The V segment lost 5 bases and the J segment 7 bases; nucleotides outside the gene matches: 13. In DNA, the CDR3 is TGTGCCAGCAGCCAGAGCCGAGACAGGGGAAAAGAGCAGTACTTC. Its protein product is CASSQSRDRGKEQYF.

This clonotype ranks as medium-sized. The J gene is TRBJ2-2, the V gene TRBV6-2 or TRBV6-3; TRBD2 is a possible D gene (6 bases). This CDR3 comprises 13 residues. Germline loops: CDR1 MNHEY, CDR2 SVGEGT. V lost 10 bases, J lost 4 bases, and 13 bases lay in between. The CDR3 reads CAIPLEGTGELFF. The CDR3 nucleotides are TGTGCCATCCCCCTGGAGGGCACCGGGGAGCTGTTTTTT.

Concerning this clonotype: The DNA is omitted, as the CDR3 cannot be located on it reliably, and the CDR3 follows TCRdb's listing. This sequence joins TRBV24-1 and TRBJ2-3; TRBD1, as called in the table, went unchecked against the DNA. Both ends counted, the CDR3 spans 14 residues. CDR1 KGHDR and CDR2 SFDVKD come from the germline V gene. The CDR3 loop is CATSVGGGTDKKYF.

The count of this clonotype is one. The chain uses TRBV7-2 and TRBJ2-2; D is possibly TRBD2 (6 bases). The CDR3 runs 18 residues. Germline V lookup: CDR1 SGHTA, CDR2 FQGNSA. Trimming pared 5 bases from V and 4 bases from J, leaving 23 bases between. CDR3 nucleotides: TGTGCCAGCAGCCATGGACTATCCGGGACCTGTGGCACCGGGGAGCTGTTTTTT. Translated, it gives CASSHGLSGTCGTGELFF.

The V and J genes are TRBV7-8 and TRBJ2-1; 13 nucleotides line up with TRBD2. Trimming removed 7 bases from V and 10 bases from J; junction bases left unmatched: 19. The CDR3 has 18 residues. Germline V gene lookup returns CDR1 SGHVS and CDR2 FQNEAQ. The CDR3 coding sequence is TGTGCCAGCATCCCAACCGACCTTACTAGCGGGAGGGCTTGGGAGCAGTTCTTC. Translating it yields CASIPTDLTSGRAWEQFF. The entire variable domain, with the rest obtained from reference TRBV7-8 and TRBJ2-1, is as follows: GAGVSQSPRYKVAKRGQDVALRCDPISGHVSLFWYQQALGQGPEFLTYFQNEAQLDKSGLPSDRFFAERPEGSVSTLKIQRTQQEDSAVYLCASIPTDLTSGRAWEQFFGPGTRLTVL.

This clonotype has a count of ten or more. The rearrangement uses TRBV11-2 and TRBJ2-1, with D unclear. Between the trimmed V and J ends, which lost 1 base and 7 bases, there was a span of 8 bases. CDR3 size: 13 residues. Looked up from germline, CDR1 is SGHAT and CDR2 is FQNNGV. The CDR3 nucleotides are TGTGCCAGCAGCTTAGGACTCCTAAATGAGCAGTTCTTC. Translation gives CASSLGLLNEQFF.

CDR3 in amino acids: CASSLGPGGYTF. Here the CDR3 DNA reads TGTGCCAGCAGCTTGGGTCCCGGGGGCTACACCTTC. The chain combines TRBV5-6 with TRBJ1-2; D gene unclear. V was cut by 0 bases and J by 8 bases, with 8 bases left in between. The CDR3 runs to 12 residues. In germline, CDR1 is SGHDT, CDR2 YYEEEE. Filled out from reference TRBV5-6 and TRBJ1-2, the complete variable domain reads DAGVTQSPTHLIKTRGQQVTLRCSPKSGHDTVSWYQQALGQGPQFIFQYYEEEERQRGNFPDRFSGHQFPNYSSELNVNALLLGDSALYLCASSLGPGGYTFGSGTRLTVV.

The chain joins TRBV11-3 to TRBJ1-5; 7 bases align to TRBD1. The CDR3 is made up of 17 amino acids. Germline V gene sequence: CDR1 SGHNT, CDR2 YENEEA. The V and J ends lost 3 bases and 0 bases, in that order; junction bases with no gene match: 8. The CDR3 nucleotides are TGTGCCAGCAGCTTGACTCAGGGGGGGGATAGCAATCAGCCCCAGCATTTT. Its translation is CASSLTQGGDSNQPQHF.

This clonotype was seen ten or more times. V is TRBV25-1 and J is TRBJ1-3, with D perhaps TRBD1 (5 bases). V was trimmed by 2 bases and J by 0 bases, leaving 11 bases between them. There are 16 residues in the CDR3. Germline CDR1 is MGHDK and CDR2 is SYGVNS. CDR3 sequence: CASSEADRFSGNTIYF. The CDR3 DNA sequence: TGTGCCAGCAGTGAAGCTGACAGATTCTCTGGAAACACCATATATTTT.

This clonotype was observed at least ten times. The chain is built from TRBV20-1 and TRBJ1-5, with no clear D. The germline V and J ends were trimmed by 6 bases and 6 bases, with 15 bases remaining between them. The length of the CDR3 is 13 residues. CDR1 DFQATT and CDR2 SNEGSKA come from the germline V gene (reference sequence). The DNA of the CDR3 is TGCAGTGCCAGTGTCGGCCGTGGTCAGCCCCAGCATTTT. Translated: CSASVGRGQPQHF.

This chain links TRBV28 with TRBJ1-2; maybe TRBD1 (6 bases). The CDR3 is 17 residues long. The germline V and J ends were trimmed by 5 bases and 5 bases, with 24 bases remaining between them. CDR1 is MDHEN and CDR2 is SYDVKM in the germline V gene. DNA of the CDR3: TGTGCCAGCAGTCCCCCAAGACAGGACCGTTCCATTTATGGCTACACCTTC. Translation gives CASSPPRQDRSIYGYTF.

Only a few counts were recorded for this clonotype. A junction boundary mismatches the germline segment, possibly from a read error. The chain's CDR3 is CTSSVGDRNYEQYF. In DNA, the CDR3 is TGTACCAGCAGCGTAGGCGACAGGAACTACGAGCAGTACTTC. The chain is built from TRBV9 and TRBJ2-7, with D possibly being TRBD1 (6 bases). This CDR3 is 14 amino acids long. Germline V CDR1 and CDR2: SGDLS, YYNGEE.

Remarks on this clonotype: Relative to the germline gene, one junction end is altered; a read error may explain this. The chain is built from TRBV7-9 and TRBJ2-1; a weak D match, TRBD1 (6 bases). Looked up from germline, CDR1 is SEHNR and CDR2 is FQNEAQ (reference sequence). This CDR3 comprises 15 residues. CDR3 DNA: TGTGCCAGCAGCCCAGCCCTGTACAGGGAGACTGAGCAGCTCTTC. Residues: CASSPALYRETEQLF.